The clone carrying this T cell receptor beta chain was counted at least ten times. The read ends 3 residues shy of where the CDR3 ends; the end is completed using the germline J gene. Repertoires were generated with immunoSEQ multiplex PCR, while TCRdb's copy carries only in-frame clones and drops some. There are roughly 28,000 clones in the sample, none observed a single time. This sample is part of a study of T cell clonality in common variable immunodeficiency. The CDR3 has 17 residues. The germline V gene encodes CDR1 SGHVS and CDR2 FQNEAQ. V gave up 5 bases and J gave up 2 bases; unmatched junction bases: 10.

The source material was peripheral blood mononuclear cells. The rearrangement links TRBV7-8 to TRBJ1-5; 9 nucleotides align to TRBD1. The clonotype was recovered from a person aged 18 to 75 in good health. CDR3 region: CASSVKRTGEGNQPQHF. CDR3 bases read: TGTGCCAGCAGCGTAAAGCGGACAGGGGAAGGCAATCAGCCC.